This is a list of T cell receptor beta chains from one sample in a study of cytomegalovirus exposure and HLA in healthy donors. Assay: immunoSEQ multiplex PCR; the TCRdb copy retains only in-frame clones and omits some. The sample yields 90,000 to 150,000 clones, approximately 80% seen once. Sequences were obtained from PBMCs. Receptors were obtained from a woman between 18 and 30 years old in good health and CMV-seronegative. CDR3s include the opening cysteine and the closing phenylalanine or tryptophan. Each record gives: clone size, D gene, J gene, V gene, CDR3 protein, CDR3 DNA. A D gene is named only where the DNA matches it firmly. Part of the rows lack a size; the others show once, few, many or a class for expanded clones.

NA,NA,TRBJ2-1,TRBV6-7,CASSLRGDEQFF,TGTGCCAGCAGTCTCAGGGGGGATGAGCAGTTCTTC
NA,NA,TRBJ1-2,TRBV15,CATSSGDKTNYGYTF,TGTGCCACCAGCAGCGGGGACAAAACTAACTATGGCTACACCTTC
NA,TRBD2,TRBJ2-1,TRBV18,CASSPGLAGVNEQFF,TGTGCCAGCTCACCGGGACTAGCGGGGGTAAATGAGCAGTTCTTC
NA,TRBD2,TRBJ2-5,TRBV7-8,CASSLGGGSRAGGETQYF,TGTGCCAGCAGCTTGGGAGGGGGGTCACGAGCGGGAGGAGAGACCCAGTACTTC
NA,NA,TRBJ1-1,TRBV20-1,CSATRTPEAFF,TGCAGTGCTACCCGGACACCAGAAGCTTTCTTT
NA,NA,TRBJ2-7,TRBV6-5,CASSYSPMSSYEQYF,TGTGCCAGCAGTTACTCCCCGATGAGCTCCTACGAGCAGTACTTC
NA,TRBD2,TRBJ2-7,TRBV4-1,CASSQTLALADTWEQYF,TGCGCCAGCAGCCAGACCCTCGCCCTAGCGGATACTTGGGAGCAGTACTTC
NA,NA,TRBJ1-4,TRBV5-1,CASSSQGITTNEKLFF,TGCGCCAGCAGCTCCCAGGGGATCACAACTAATGAAAAACTGTTTTTT
NA,NA,TRBJ1-5,TRBV6-5,CASESGNQPQHF,TGTGCCAGCGAATCGGGAAATCAGCCCCAGCATTTT
NA,TRBD1,TRBJ1-3,TRBV7-6,CASSETGVGNTIYF,TGTGCCAGCAGCGAGACAGGGGTTGGAAACACCATATATTTT
NA,TRBD2,TRBJ2-1,TRBV29-1,CSVKRRLAGNEQFF,TGCAGCGTCAAACGCCGGCTAGCGGGAAATGAGCAGTTCTTC
NA,TRBD1,TRBJ1-2,TRBV29-1,CSVQTGSFYGYTF,TGCAGCGTTCAGACAGGGAGTTTTTATGGCTACACCTTC
NA,NA,TRBJ2-7,TRBV2,CASRSPERLYEQYF,TGTGCCAGCAGATCGCCTGAGCGGCTTTACGAGCAGTACTTC
NA,NA,TRBJ2-7,TRBV23-1,CASPQGCEQYF,TGCGCCAGCCCTCAGGGATGCGAGCAGTACTTC
NA,NA,TRBJ2-1,TRBV11-2,CASSKDQGFEQFF,TGTGCCAGCAGCAAAGACCAGGGATTTGAGCAGTTCTTC
few,TRBD1,TRBJ1-5,TRBV7-2,CASSLRTGSNQPQHF,TGTGCCAGCAGCTTAAGGACAGGTTCGAATCAGCCCCAGCATTTT
NA,NA,TRBJ2-1,TRBV7-9,CASSLGGEQFF,TGTGCCAGCAGCTTAGGAGGTGAGCAGTTCTTC
once,TRBD1,TRBJ1-2,TRBV2,CASRFGTGNYGYTF,TGTGCCAGCAGGTTCGGGACAGGGAACTATGGCTACACCTTC
NA,TRBD1,TRBJ1-3,TRBV15,CATRSPGQEDSGNTIYF,TGTGCCACCCGATCCCCGGGACAGGAGGACTCTGGAAACACCATATATTTT
NA,NA,TRBJ1-4,TRBV10-2,CASSDMGGSEKLFF,TGCGCCAGCAGTGATATGGGGGGTTCTGAAAAACTGTTTTTT
NA,TRBD2,TRBJ2-1,TRBV5-1,CASSPPSGLYNEQFF,TGCGCCAGCAGCCCTCCTAGCGGGCTATACAATGAGCAGTTCTTC
NA,TRBD2,TRBJ2-1,TRBV5-1,CASSYTSGGGNEQFF,TGCGCCAGCAGCTATACTAGCGGGGGAGGGAATGAGCAGTTCTTC